This section outlines one T cell receptor beta chain sequence together with its context. The antigen is unknown. In unsorted samples, genomic DNA was obtained using tens of millions of PBMCs. Method: immunoSEQ multiplex PCR; TCRdb's copy keeps in-frame clones and lacks some. The sample lists about 480,000 clones; around 79% were seen once. These data originate in a study of shared clonotypes between healthy human individuals. Whole-study results and caveats: Only blood samples were collected, and tissue repertoires likely differ.

V shed 6 bases and J shed 5 bases, with 14 bases lying between them. Per the germline V gene, CDR1 is MDHEN and CDR2 is SYDVKM. The CDR3 extends over 14 amino acids. The material sequenced was PBMCs. The rearrangement links TRBV28 to TRBJ2-1; D is perhaps TRBD2 (6 bases). This clonotype was obtained from a woman in her 40s in good health. Some clones in this sample may be carry-over from other donors' samples. The CDR3 nucleotides read TGTGCCAGCAGCCCCACTGGACTAAACAATGAGCAGTTCTTC. It codes for CASSPTGLNNEQFF.